Here is one TCR beta chain with its context. A multiplex PCR was run with 60 Vbeta primers and 13 Jbeta primers. Clones were read by immunoSEQ multiplex PCR, and TCRdb kept only the in-frame ones, dropping some. The table shows some 130,000 clones, with roughly 80% occurring only once. The data were obtained in a study of cytomegalovirus exposure and HLA in healthy donors. The CDR3 length is 14 residues. The ends were cut back, 0 bases at V and 8 bases at J, with 13 bases in the middle. CDR1 is GTSNPN, CDR2 SVGIG, per germline (reference sequence). The TCR was taken from a male donor in good health and CMV-seropositive. The chain joins TRBV30 to TRBJ1-4, with D perhaps matching TRBD1 (6 bases). The source material was PBMCs. The CDR3 is CAWSVRGAEEKLFF. The CDR3 DNA is TGTGCCTGGAGTGTACGGGGGGCGGAGGAAAAACTGTTTTTT.